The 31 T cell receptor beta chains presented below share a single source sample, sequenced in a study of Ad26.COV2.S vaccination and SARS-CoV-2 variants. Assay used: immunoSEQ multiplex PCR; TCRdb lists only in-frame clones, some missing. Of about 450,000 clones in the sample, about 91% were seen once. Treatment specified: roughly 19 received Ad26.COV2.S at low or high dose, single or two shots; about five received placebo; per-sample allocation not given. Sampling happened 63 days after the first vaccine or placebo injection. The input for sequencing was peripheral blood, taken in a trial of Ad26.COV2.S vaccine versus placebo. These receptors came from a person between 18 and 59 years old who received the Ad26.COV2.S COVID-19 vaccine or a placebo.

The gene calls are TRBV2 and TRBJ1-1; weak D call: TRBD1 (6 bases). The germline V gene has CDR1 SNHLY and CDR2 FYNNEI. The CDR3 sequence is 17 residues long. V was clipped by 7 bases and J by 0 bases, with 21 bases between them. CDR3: CASIGRGLRSMNTEAFF. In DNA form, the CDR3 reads TGTGCCAGCATAGGTCGGGGGCTAAGGTCCATGAACACTGAAGCTTTCTTT.

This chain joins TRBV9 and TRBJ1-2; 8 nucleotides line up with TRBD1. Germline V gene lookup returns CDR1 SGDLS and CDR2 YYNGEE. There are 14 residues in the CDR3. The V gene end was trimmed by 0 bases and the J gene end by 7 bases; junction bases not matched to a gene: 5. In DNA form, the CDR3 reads TGTGCCAGCAGCGTAGGGACAGGGAAAGGTGGCTACACCTTC. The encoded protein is CASSVGTGKGGYTF. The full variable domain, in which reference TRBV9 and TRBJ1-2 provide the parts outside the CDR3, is DSGVTQTPKHLITATGQRVTLRCSPRSGDLSVYWYQQSLDQGLQFLIQYYNGEERAKGNILERFSAQQFPDLHSELNLSSLELGDSALYFCASSVGTGKGGYTFGSGTRLTVV.

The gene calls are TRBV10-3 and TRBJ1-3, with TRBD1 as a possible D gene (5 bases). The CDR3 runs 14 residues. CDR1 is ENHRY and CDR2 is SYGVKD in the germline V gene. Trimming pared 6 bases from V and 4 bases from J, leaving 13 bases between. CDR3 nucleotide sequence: TGTGCCATCAGGCCTGCAGGGCTAGGAAACACCATATATTTT. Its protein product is CAIRPAGLGNTIYF.

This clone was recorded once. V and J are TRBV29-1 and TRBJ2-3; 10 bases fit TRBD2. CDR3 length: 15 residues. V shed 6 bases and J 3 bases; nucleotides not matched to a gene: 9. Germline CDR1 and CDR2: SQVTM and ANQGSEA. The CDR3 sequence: CSVAPLAGVTDTQYF. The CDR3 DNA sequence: TGCAGCGTCGCCCCGCTAGCGGGGGTTACAGATACGCAGTATTTT.

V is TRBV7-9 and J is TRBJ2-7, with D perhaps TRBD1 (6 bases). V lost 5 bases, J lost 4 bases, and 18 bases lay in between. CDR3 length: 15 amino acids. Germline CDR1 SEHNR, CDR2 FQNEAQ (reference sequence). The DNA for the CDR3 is TGTGCCAGCAGCATACAGGGAGATCATAGATACGAGCAGTACTTC. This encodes CASSIQGDHRYEQYF.

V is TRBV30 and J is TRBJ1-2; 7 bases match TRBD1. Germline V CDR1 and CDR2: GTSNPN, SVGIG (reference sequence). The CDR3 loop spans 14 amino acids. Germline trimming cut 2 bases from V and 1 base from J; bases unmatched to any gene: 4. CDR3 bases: TGTGCCTGGAGTCAACAGGGGATTAACTATGGCTACACCTTC. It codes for CAWSQQGINYGYTF.

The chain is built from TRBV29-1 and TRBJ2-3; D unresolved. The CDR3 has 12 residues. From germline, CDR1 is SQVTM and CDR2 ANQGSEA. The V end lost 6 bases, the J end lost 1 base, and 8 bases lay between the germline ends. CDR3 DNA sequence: TGCAGCGTGGGCCGGGGCACAGATACGCAGTATTTT. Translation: CSVGRGTDTQYF.

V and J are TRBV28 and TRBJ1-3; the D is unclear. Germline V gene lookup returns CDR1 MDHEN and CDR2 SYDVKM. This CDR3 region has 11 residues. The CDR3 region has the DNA TGTGCAGCGGCTTATGGAAACACCATATATTTT. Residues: CAAAYGNTIYF.

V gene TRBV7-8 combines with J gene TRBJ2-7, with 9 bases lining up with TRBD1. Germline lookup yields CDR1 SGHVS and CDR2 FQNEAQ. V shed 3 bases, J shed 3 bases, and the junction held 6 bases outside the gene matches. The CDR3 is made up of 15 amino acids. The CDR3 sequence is CASSLAGTGNYEQYF. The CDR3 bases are TGTGCCAGCAGCTTGGCCGGGACAGGGAACTACGAGCAGTACTTC.

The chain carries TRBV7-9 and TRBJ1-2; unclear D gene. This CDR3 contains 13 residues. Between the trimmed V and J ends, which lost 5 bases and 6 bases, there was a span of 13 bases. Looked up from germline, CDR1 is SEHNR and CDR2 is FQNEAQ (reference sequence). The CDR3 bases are TGTGCCAGCAGCCCGGGAGGTTCAAATGGCTACACCTTC. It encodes CASSPGGSNGYTF.

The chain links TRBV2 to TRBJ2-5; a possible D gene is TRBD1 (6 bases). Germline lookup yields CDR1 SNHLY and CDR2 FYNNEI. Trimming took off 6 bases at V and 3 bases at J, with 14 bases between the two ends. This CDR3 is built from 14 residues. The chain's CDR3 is CASSAVSGEETQYF. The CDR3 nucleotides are TGTGCCAGCAGCGCTGTGTCAGGGGAAGAGACCCAGTACTTC.

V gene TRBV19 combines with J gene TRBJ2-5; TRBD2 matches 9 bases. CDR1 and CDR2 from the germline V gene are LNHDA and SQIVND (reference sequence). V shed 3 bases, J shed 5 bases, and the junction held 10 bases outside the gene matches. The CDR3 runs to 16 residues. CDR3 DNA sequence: TGTGCCAGTAGTATGGGTGCGGGAGGGCCATATGAGACCCAGTACTTC. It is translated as CASSMGAGGPYETQYF.

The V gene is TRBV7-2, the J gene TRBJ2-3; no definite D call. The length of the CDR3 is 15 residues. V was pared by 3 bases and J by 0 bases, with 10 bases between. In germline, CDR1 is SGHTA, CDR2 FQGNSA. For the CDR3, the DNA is TGTGCCAGCAGCTTCTACGTTACTAGCACAGATACGCAGTATTTT. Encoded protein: CASSFYVTSTDTQYF.

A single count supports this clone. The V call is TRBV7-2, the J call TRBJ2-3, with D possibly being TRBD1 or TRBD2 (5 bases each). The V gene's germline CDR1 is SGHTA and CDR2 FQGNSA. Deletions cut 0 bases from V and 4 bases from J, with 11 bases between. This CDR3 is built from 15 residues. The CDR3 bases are TGTGCCAGCAGCTTAGCTTTCCGGGGCGCAGATACGCAGTATTTT. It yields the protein CASSLAFRGADTQYF.

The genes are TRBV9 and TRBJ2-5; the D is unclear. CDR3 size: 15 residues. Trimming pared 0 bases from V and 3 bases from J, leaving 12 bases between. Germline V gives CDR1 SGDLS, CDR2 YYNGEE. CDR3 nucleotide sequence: TGTGCCAGCAGCGTAGGGCCCTCGTCAGAAGAGACCCAGTACTTC. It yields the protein CASSVGPSSEETQYF.

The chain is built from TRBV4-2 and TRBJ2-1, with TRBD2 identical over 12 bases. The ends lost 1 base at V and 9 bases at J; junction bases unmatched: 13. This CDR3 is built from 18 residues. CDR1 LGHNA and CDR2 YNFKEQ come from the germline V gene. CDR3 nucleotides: TGTGCCAGCAGCCAAGCTCCTAGCGGGAGGGCCTTGGGTGGTGAGCAGTTCTTC. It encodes CASSQAPSGRALGGEQFF.

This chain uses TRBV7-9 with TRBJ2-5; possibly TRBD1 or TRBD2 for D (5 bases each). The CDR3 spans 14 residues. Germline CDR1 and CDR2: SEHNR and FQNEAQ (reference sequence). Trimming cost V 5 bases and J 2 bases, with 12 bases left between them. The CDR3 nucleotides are TGTGCCAGCAGCCGCCGGGACGGACAAGAGACCCAGTACTTC. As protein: CASSRRDGQETQYF. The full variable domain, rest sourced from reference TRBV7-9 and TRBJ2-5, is DTGVSQNPRHKITKRGQNVTFRCDPISEHNRLYWYRQTLGQGPEFLTYFQNEAQLEKSRLLSDRFSAERPKGSFSTLEIQRTEQGDSAMYLCASSRRDGQETQYFGPGTRLLVL.

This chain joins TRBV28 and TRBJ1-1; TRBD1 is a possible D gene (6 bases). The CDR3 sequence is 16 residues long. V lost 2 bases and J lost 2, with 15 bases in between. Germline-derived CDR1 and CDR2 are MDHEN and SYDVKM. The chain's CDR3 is CASSLGGGPPNTEAFF. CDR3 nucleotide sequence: TGTGCCAGCAGTTTAGGTGGGGGCCCTCCCAACACTGAAGCTTTCTTT.

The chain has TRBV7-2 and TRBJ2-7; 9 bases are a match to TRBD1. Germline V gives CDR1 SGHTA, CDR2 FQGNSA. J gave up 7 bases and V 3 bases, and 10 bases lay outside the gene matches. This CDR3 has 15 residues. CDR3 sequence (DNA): TGTGCCAGCAGCTTTAATTCCGGGACAGGGCGTGAGCAGTACTTC. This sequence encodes CASSFNSGTGREQYF.

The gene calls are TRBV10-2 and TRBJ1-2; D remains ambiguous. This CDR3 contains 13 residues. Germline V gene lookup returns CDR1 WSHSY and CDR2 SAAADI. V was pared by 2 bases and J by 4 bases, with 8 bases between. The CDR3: CASSEQVGYGYTF. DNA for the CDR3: TGCGCCAGCAGTGAGCAGGTCGGCTATGGCTACACCTTC.

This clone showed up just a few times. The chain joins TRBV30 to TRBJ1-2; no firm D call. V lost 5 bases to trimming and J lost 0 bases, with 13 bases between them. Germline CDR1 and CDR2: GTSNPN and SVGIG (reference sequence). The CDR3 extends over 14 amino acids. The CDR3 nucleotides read TGTGCCTGGCACCCGGGGTTAGCTAACTATGGCTACACCTTC. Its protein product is CAWHPGLANYGYTF.

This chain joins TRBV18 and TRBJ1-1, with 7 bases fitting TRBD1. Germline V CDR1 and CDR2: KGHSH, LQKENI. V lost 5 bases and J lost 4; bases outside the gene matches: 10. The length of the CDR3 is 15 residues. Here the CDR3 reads CASSKGEGATTEAFF. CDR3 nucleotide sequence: TGTGCCAGCTCAAAGGGAGAGGGGGCGACCACTGAAGCTTTCTTT.

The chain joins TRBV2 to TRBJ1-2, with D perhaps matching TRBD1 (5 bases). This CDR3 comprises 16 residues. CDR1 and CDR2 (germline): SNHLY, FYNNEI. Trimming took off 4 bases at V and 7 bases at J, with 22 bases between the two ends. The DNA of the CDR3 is TGTGCCAGCAGTGGTTCCCGGGCAGGGTTCAATCCTGGCTACACCTTC. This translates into CASSGSRAGFNPGYTF.

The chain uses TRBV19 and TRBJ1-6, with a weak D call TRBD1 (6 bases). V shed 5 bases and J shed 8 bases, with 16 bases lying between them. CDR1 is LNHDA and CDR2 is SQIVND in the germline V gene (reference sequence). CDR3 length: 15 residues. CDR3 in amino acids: CASSVGTLKDSPLHF. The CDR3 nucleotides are TGTGCCAGTAGTGTTGGGACATTAAAGGATTCACCCCTCCACTTT.

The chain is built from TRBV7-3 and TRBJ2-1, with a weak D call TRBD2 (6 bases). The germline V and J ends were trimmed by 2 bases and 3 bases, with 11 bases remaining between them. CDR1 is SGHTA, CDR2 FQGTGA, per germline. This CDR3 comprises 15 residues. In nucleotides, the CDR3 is TGTGCCAGCAGCTTATCCGGGGGATTCTACAATGAGCAGTTCTTC. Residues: CASSLSGGFYNEQFF.

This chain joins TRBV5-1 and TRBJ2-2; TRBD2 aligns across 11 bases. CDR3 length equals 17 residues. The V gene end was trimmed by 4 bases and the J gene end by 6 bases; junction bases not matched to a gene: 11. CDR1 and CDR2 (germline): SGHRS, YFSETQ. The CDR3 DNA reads TGCGCCAGCAGCATCCCTACTAGCGGGAGTTTTCCCGGGGAGCTGTTTTTT. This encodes CASSIPTSGSFPGELFF.

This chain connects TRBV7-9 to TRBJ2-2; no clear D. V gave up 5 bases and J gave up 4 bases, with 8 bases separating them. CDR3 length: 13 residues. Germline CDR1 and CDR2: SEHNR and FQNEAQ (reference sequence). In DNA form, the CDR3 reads TGTGCCAGCAGCCCCCCCCTCACCGGGGAGCTGTTTTTT. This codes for CASSPPLTGELFF.

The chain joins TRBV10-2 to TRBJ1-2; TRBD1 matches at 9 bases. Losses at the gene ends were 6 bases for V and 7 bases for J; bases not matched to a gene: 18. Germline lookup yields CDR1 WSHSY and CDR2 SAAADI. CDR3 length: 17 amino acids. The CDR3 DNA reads TGCGCCAGCAGGTCAACGGGACAGGGAAGACTATTACGTGGCTACACCTTC. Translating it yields CASRSTGQGRLLRGYTF.

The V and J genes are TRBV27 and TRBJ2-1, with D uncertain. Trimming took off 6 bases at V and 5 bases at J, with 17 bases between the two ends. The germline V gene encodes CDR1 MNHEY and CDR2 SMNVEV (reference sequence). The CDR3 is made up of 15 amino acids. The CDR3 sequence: CASSLRVGWDNEQFF. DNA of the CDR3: TGTGCCAGCAGCCTACGCGTAGGGTGGGACAATGAGCAGTTCTTC.

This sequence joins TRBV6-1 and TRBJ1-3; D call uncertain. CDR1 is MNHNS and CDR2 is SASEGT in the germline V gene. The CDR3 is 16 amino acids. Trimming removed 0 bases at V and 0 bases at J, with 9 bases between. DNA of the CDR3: TGTGCCAGCAGTGAAGCGCTCCAGATCTCTGGAAACACCATATATTTT. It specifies CASSEALQISGNTIYF.

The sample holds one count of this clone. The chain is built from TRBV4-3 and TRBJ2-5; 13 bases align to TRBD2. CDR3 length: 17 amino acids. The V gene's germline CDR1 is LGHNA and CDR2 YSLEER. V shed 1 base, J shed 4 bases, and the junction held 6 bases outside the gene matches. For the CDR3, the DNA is TGCGCCAGCAGCCAAGGGGGACTAGCGGGGCGGGGAGAGACCCAGTACTTC. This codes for CASSQGGLAGRGETQYF.